This TCR beta chain came from a study of cytomegalovirus exposure and HLA in healthy donors. CDR1 is SGHRS and CDR2 is YFSETQ in the germline V gene. The ends were cut back, 3 bases at V and 1 base at J, with 14 bases in the middle. The CDR3 totals 15 residues. This PCR relied on a set of 60 Vbeta primers and 13 Jbeta primers. Measured with immunoSEQ multiplex PCR; TCRdb has only the in-frame clones, and not every one. Of about 160,000 clones in the sample, around 74% were seen once. Only a few counts were recorded for this clone. Its antigen is not identified. General observations from the study: One variant, a missense change in DCLRE1C, was linked in a later analysis to TCR beta V- and J-gene trimming. A later analysis linked 15,000 to 20,000 TCR beta sequences to HLA alleles at 0.05 false discovery rate.

Material for sequencing was PBMCs. The chain employs TRBV5-1 and TRBJ2-7, with a tentative D call TRBD2 (6 bases). This TCR derives from a female donor in good health and CMV-seronegative. The CDR3 here is CASSSPGSRSYEQYF. As DNA, the CDR3 is TGCGCCAGCAGCTCGCCCGGGAGCAGGTCCTACGAGCAGTACTTC.